A single sample gave rise to the 15 T cell receptor beta chains below, sequenced in a study of T cell clusters in autoimmune cytopenias. About 39,000 genome equivalents of blood DNA were amplified for TRB. TRB rearrangements were amplified by touch-down multiplex PCR with mixed TRB-A/B primers. From its re-call of the multiplex PCR reads, TCRdb lists each CDR3 protein once, without DNA. This repertoire comprises about 9,500 distinct CDR3 sequences; its ten largest clones make up about 9.2%. The sequenced material came from peripheral blood. Receptors originate from a human donor with an autoimmune cytopenia or autoimmune hepatitis (not recorded which).

This rearrangement joins TRBV9 to TRBJ1-2; no DNA is available, so the TRBD1 call from TCRdb remains unchecked. This CDR3 contains 13 residues. Germline CDR1 and CDR2: SGDLS and YYNGEE. The CDR3 loop reads CASSPWGAADYTF.

V gene TRBV19 combines with J gene TRBJ2-3; TCRdb proposes TRBD1, but this gene call is untestable without DNA. This CDR3 is 13 amino acids long. Germline V gene lookup returns CDR1 LNHDA and CDR2 SQIVND (reference sequence). The CDR3 protein is CASRDRGTDTQYF.

This clonotype registers medium-sized (0.01 to 0.1%) by frequency. The CDR3 sequence is CASSYGDRLTDTQYF. The chain joins TRBV6-6 to TRBJ2-3; TCRdb calls TRBD1, which cannot be checked without DNA. The CDR3 is 15 amino acids. The germline gives CDR1 MNHNY, CDR2 SVGAGI (reference sequence).

CDR3 residues: CASSGQGKLAAFF. The chain links TRBV6-1 to TRBJ1-1; checking the TCRdb D call of TRBD1 is not possible without DNA. The CDR3 runs to 13 residues. Germline assignment: CDR1 MNHNS and CDR2 SASEGT.

This chain links TRBV29-1 with TRBJ2-3. CDR1 SQVTM and CDR2 ANQGSEA come from the germline V gene. The CDR3 loop spans 13 amino acids. The CDR3 is CSVVWTSTDTQYF.

This clonotype is classed as medium-sized by frequency. This chain links TRBV6-6 with TRBJ2-6. CDR3 size: 14 residues. CDR1 is MNHNY and CDR2 is SVGAGI in the germline V gene (reference sequence). The CDR3 protein is CASLRGSGANVLTF.

In terms of frequency, this clonotype is medium-sized. This rearrangement joins TRBV5-4 to TRBJ2-2; TCRdb picks TRBD1, but there is no DNA to check that call. There are 15 residues in the CDR3. Germline V gene sequence: CDR1 SGHNT, CDR2 YYREEE (reference sequence). Here the CDR3 reads CASSLGDRVTGELFF.

J is TRBJ2-1 and V is TRBV11-3; TCRdb indicates TRBD2, and absent DNA this call remains unverified. The length of the CDR3 is 13 residues. The germline V gene has CDR1 SGHNT and CDR2 YENEEA. The CDR3 reads CASSLEAGTLQFF.

The chain combines TRBV4-2 with TRBJ1-4; TCRdb gives TRBD1 as the D gene, but with no DNA this cannot be confirmed. This CDR3 is 14 amino acids long. Looked up from germline, CDR1 is LGHNA and CDR2 is YNFKEQ. The CDR3 sequence is CASSPQGSEEKLFF.

This clonotype counts as medium-sized by frequency. The chain joins TRBV6-5 to TRBJ2-5; TCRdb selects TRBD1, and the lack of DNA leaves this call unchecked. This CDR3 is 13 amino acids long. Per the germline V gene, CDR1 is MNHEY and CDR2 is SVGAGI. CDR3 residues: CASRRGWEETQYF.

This chain joins TRBV5-4 and TRBJ2-3; the D gene TCRdb calls, TRBD1, cannot be checked with no DNA. There are 14 residues in the CDR3. Germline assignment: CDR1 SGHNT and CDR2 YYREEE (reference sequence). The chain's CDR3 is CASSYPGHTDTQYF.

The V and J genes are TRBV6-1 and TRBJ1-2; TCRdb lists TRBD1, though no DNA is available to test this call. Looked up from germline, CDR1 is MNHNS and CDR2 is SASEGT. There are 16 residues in the CDR3. The CDR3 spells CASSRDRTNYNYGYTF.

The chain recombines TRBV5-1 with TRBJ2-3; TCRdb reports TRBD2, a call that lacks DNA to check it against. In germline, CDR1 is SGHRS, CDR2 YFSETQ. CDR3 length: 13 residues. CDR3 loop: CASSFLAGEAQYF.

V usage is TRBV27 and J usage is TRBJ2-7. Germline CDR1 is MNHEY and CDR2 is SMNVEV (reference sequence). The CDR3 sequence is 16 residues long. This chain's CDR3 is CASSLSTGELTYEQYF.

This clonotype is medium-sized by frequency. The rearrangement uses TRBV18 and TRBJ2-2; TCRdb calls TRBD2, which cannot be checked without DNA. CDR3 length: 19 residues. Germline V CDR1 and CDR2: KGHSH, LQKENI. The CDR3 protein is CASSPPTSGRTLNTGELFF.